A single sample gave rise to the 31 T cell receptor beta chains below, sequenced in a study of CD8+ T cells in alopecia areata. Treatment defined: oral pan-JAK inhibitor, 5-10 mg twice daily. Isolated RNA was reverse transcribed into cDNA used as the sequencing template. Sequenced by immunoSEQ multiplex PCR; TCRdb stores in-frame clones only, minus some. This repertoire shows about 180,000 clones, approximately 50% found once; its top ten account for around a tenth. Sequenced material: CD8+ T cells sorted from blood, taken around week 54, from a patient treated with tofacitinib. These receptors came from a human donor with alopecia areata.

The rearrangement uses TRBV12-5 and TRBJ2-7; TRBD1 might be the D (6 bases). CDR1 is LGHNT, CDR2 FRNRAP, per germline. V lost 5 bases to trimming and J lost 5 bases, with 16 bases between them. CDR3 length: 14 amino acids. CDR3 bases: TGTGCTAGTGGTCTACAGGGCGCTGGGAACGAGCAGTACTTC. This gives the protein CASGLQGAGNEQYF.

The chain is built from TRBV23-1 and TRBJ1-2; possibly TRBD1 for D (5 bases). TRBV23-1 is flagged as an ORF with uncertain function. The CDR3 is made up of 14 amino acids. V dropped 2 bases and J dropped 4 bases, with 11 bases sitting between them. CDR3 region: CASSQVGQAYGYTF. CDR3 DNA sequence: TGCGCCAGCAGTCAAGTGGGGCAGGCCTATGGCTACACCTTC.

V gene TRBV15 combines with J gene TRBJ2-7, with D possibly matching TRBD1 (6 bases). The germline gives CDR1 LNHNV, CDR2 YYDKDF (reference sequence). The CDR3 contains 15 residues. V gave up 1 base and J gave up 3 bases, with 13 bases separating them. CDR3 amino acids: CATSRGGTPSYEQYF. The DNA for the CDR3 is TGTGCCACCAGCAGAGGTGGGACACCGAGCTACGAGCAGTACTTC.

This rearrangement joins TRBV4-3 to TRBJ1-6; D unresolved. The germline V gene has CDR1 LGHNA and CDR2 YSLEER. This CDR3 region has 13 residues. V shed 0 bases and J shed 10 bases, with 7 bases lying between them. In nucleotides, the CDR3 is TGCGCCAGCAGCCAAGACCTGGAGTCACCCCTCCACTTT. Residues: CASSQDLESPLHF.

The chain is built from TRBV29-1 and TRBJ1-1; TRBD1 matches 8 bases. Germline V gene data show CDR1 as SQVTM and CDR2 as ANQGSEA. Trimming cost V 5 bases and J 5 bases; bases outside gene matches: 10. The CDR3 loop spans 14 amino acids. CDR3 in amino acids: CSVRRQGRDTEAFF. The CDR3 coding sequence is TGCAGCGTTCGGAGACAGGGGAGGGATACTGAAGCTTTCTTT.

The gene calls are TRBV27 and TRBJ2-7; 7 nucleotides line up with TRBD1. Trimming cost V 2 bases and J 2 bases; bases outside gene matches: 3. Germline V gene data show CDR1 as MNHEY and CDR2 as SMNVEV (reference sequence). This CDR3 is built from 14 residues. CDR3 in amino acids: CASSLGTVPYEQYF. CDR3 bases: TGTGCCAGCAGTTTAGGGACAGTTCCCTACGAGCAGTACTTC.

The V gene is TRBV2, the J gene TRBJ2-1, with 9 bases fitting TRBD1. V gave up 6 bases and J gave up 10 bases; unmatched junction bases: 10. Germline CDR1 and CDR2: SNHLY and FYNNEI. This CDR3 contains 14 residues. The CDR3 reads CASREGQGLGEQFF. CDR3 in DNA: TGTGCCAGCAGAGAGGGACAGGGCTTGGGGGAGCAGTTCTTC. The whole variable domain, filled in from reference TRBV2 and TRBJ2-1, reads EPEVTQTPSHQVTQMGQEVILRCVPISNHLYFYWYRQILGQKVEFLVSFYNNEISEKSEIFDDQFSVERPDGSNFTLKIRSTKLEDSAMYFCASREGQGLGEQFFGPGTRLTVL.

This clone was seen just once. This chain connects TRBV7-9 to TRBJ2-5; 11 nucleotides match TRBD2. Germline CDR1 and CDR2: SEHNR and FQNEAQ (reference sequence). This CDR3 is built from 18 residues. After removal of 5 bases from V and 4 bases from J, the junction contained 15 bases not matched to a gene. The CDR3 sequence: CASSPPLTSGAVRETQYF. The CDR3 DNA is TGTGCCAGCAGCCCTCCCTTGACTAGCGGGGCAGTAAGAGAGACCCAGTACTTC.

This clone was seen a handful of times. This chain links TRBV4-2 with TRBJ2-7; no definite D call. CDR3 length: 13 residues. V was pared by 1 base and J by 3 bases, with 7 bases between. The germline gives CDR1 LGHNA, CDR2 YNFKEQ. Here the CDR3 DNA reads TGTGCCAGCAGCCAAGTATTGATCTACGAGCAGTACTTC. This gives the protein CASSQVLIYEQYF.

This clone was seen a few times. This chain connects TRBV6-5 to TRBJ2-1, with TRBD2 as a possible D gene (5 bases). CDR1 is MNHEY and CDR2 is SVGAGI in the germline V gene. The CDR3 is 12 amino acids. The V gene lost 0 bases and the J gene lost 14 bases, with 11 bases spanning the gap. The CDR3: CASSYSGEREFF. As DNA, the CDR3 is TGTGCCAGCAGTTACTCCGGGGAAAGGGAGTTCTTC.

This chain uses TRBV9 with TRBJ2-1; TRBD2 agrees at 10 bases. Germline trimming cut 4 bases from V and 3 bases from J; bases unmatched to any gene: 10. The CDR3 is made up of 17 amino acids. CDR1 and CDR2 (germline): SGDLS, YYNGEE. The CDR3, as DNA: TGTGCCAGCAGCCTCCAGCGGGGGGGAATCCACTACAATGAGCAGTTCTTC. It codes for CASSLQRGGIHYNEQFF.

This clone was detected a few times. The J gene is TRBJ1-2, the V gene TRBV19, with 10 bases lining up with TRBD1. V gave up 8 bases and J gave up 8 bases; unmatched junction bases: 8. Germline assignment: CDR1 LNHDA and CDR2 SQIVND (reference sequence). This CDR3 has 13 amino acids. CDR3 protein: CASGRQGAEGYTF. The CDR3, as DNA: TGTGCCAGTGGCCGACAGGGGGCAGAGGGCTACACCTTC.

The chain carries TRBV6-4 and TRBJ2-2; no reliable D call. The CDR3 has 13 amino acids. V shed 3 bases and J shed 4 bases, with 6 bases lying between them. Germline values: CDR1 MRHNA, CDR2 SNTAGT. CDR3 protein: CASSEVGTGELFF. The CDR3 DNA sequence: TGTGCCAGCAGTGAGGTGGGCACCGGGGAGCTGTTTTTT.

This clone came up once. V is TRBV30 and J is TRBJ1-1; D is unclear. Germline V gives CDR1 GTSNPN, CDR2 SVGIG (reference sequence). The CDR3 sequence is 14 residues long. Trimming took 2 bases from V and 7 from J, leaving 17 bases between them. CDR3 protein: CAWSPPIPGNEAFF. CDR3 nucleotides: TGTGCCTGGAGTCCTCCGATCCCCGGAAATGAAGCTTTCTTT.

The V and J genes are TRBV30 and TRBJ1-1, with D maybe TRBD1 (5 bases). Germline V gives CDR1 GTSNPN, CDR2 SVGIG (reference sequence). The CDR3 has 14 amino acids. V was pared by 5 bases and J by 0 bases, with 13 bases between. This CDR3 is CAWEPGRMNTEAFF. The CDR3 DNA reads TGTGCCTGGGAACCGGGACGGATGAACACTGAAGCTTTCTTT.

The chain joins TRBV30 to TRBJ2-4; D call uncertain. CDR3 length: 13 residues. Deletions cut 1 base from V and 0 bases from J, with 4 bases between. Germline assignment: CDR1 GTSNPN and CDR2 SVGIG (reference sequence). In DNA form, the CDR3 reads TGTGCCTGGAGTGGACTAGCCAAAAACATTCAGTACTTC. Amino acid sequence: CAWSGLAKNIQYF. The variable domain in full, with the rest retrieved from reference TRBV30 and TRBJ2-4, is SQTIHQWPATLVQPVGSPLSLECTVEGTSNPNLYWYRQAAGRGLQLLFYSVGIGQISSEVPQNLSASRPQDRQFILSSKKLLLSDSGFYLCAWSGLAKNIQYFGAGTRLSVL.

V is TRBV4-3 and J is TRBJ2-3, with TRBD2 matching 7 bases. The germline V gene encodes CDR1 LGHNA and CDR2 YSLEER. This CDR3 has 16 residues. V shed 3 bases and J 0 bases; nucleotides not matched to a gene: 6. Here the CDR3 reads CASSQASGASTDTQYF. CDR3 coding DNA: TGCGCCAGCAGCCAGGCAAGCGGGGCTAGCACAGATACGCAGTATTTT.

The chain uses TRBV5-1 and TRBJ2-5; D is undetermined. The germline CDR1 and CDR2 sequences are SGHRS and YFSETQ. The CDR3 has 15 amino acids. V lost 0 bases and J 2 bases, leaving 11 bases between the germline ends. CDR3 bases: TGCGCCAGCAGCTTGGGGTCAGGCCCACAAGAGACCCAGTACTTC. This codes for CASSLGSGPQETQYF.

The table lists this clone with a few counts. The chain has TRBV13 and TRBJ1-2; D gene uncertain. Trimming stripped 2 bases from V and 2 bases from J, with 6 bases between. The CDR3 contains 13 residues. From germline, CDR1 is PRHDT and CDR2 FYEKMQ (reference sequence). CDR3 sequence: CASSLRENYGYTF. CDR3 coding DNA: TGTGCCAGCAGCTTACGGGAAAACTATGGCTACACCTTC. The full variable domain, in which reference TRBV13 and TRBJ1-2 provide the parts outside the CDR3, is AAGVIQSPRHLIKEKRETATLKCYPIPRHDTVYWYQQGPGQDPQFLISFYEKMQSDKGSIPDRFSAQQFSDYHSELNMSSLELGDSALYFCASSLRENYGYTFGSGTRLTVV.

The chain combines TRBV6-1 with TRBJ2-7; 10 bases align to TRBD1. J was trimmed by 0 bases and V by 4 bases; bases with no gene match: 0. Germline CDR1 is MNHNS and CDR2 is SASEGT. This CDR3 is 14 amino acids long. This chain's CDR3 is CASSGTGGSYEQYF. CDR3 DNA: TGTGCCAGCAGTGGGACAGGGGGCTCCTACGAGCAGTACTTC.

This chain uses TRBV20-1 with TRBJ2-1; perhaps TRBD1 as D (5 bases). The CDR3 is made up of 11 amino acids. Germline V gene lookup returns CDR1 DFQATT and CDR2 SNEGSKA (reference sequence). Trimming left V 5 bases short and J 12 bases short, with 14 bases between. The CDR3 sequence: CSAPPQGRQFF. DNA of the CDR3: TGCAGTGCTCCCCCCCAGGGTAGGCAGTTCTTC.

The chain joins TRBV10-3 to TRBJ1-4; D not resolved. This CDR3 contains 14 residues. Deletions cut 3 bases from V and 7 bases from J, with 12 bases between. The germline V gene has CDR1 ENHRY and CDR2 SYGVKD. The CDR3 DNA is TGTGCCATCAGTGAAGGTCAGGCGGCTGAAAAACTGTTTTTT. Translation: CAISEGQAAEKLFF.

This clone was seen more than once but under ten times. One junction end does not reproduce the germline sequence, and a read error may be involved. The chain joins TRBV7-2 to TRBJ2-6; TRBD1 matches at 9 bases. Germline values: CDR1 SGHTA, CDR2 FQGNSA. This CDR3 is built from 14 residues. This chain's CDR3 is CASSFRQGVNVLTF. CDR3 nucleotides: TGTGCCAGCAGCTTTAGACAGGGGGTCAACGTCCTGACTTTC.

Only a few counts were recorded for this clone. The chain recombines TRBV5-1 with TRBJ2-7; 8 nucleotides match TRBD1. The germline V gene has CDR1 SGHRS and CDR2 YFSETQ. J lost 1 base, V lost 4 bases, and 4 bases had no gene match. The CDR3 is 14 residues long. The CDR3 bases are TGCGCCAGCAGCGAGGACAGGGTATCCTACGAGCAGTACTTC. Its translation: CASSEDRVSYEQYF.

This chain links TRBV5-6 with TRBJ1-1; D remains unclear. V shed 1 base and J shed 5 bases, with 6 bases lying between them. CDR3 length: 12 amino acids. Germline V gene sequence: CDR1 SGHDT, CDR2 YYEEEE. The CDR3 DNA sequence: TGTGCCAGCAGCTTGATCTCAACTGAAGCTTTCTTT. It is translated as CASSLISTEAFF.

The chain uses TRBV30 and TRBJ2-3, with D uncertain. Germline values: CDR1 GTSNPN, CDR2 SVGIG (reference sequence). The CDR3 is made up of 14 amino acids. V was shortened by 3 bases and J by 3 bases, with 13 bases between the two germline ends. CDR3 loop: CAWRVKRITDTQYF. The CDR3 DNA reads TGTGCCTGGAGAGTCAAGCGAATAACAGATACGCAGTATTTT.

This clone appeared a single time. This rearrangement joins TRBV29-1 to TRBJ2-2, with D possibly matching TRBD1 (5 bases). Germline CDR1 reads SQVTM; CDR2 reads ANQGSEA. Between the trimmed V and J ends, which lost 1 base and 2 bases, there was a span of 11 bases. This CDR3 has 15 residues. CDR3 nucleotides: TGCAGCGTTGAAGGGACAAACTTTAACACCGGGGAGCTGTTTTTT. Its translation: CSVEGTNFNTGELFF.

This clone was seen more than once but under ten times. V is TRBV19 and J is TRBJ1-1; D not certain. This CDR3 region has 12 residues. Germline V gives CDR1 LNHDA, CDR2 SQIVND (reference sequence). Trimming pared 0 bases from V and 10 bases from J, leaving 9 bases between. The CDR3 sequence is CASSIDLRRAFF. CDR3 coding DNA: TGTGCCAGTAGTATAGATCTCAGGCGAGCTTTCTTT.

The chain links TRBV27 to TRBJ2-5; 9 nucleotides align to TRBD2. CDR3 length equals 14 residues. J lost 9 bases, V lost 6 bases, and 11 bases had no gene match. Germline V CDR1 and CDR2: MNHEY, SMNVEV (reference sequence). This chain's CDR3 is CASSNPAGGSAQYF. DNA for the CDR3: TGTGCCAGCAGCAACCCCGCGGGGGGGTCCGCCCAGTACTTC.

The CDR3 DNA is TGTGCCAGCAGTGGGGACATACAGGGCACCCAAGTGAATGAGCAGTTCTTC. Its protein is CASSGDIQGTQVNEQFF. V and J are TRBV2 and TRBJ2-1, with D perhaps TRBD1 (6 bases). CDR3 length: 17 amino acids. Trimming pared 4 bases from V and 7 bases from J, leaving 23 bases between. The germline V gene encodes CDR1 SNHLY and CDR2 FYNNEI.

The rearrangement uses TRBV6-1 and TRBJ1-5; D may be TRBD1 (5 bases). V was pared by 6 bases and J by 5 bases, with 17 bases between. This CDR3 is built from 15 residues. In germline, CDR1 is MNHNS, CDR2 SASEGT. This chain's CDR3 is CASSLRGDPDQPQHF. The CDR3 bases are TGTGCCAGCAGCCTTCGGGGGGACCCAGATCAGCCCCAGCATTTT.